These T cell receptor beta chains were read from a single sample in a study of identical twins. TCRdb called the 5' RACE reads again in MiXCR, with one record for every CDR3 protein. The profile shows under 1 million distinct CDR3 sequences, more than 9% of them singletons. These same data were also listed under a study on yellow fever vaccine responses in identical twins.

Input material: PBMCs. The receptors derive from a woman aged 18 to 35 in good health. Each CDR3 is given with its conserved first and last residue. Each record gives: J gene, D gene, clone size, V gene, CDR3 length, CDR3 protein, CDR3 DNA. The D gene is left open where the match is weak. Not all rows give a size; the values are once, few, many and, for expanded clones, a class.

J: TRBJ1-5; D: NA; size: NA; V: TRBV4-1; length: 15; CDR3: CASSQDLKGGQPQHF; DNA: TGCGCCAGCAGCCAAGATCTTAAAGGGGGTCAGCCCCAGCATTTT
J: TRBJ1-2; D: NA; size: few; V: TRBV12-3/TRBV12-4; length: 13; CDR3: CASRSREDYGYTF; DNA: TGTGCCAGCAGGTCCAGGGAGGACTATGGCTACACCTTC
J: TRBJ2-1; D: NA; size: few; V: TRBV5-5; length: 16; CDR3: CASSLEGQGRHNEQFF; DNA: TGTGCCAGCAGCTTGGAGGGTCAGGGACGGCACAATGAGCAGTTCTTC
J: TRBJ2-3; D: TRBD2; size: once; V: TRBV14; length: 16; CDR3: CASSQHQGLVADTQYF; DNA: TGTGCCAGCAGCCAACACCAGGGACTAGTCGCAGATACGCAGTATTTT
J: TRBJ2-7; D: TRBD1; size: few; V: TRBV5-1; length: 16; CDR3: CASSYKGTGEAYEQYF; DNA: TGCGCCAGCAGCTACAAAGGGACAGGGGAAGCCTACGAGCAGTACTTC
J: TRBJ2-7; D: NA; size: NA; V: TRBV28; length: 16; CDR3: CASSLRAHSSANEQYF; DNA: TGTGCCAGCAGTTTAAGGGCCCACTCCTCGGCCAACGAGCAGTACTTC
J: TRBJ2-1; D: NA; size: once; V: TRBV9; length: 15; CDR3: CASNEGLSSYNEQFF; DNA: TGTGCCAGCAATGAGGGCCTTAGCTCCTACAATGAGCAGTTCTTC
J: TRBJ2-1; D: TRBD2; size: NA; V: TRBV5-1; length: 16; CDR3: CASSWPSGAAYNEQFF; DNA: TGCGCCAGCAGCTGGCCTAGCGGAGCTGCCTACAATGAGCAGTTCTTC
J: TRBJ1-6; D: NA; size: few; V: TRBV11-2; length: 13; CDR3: CATQNEGNSPLHF; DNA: TGTGCCACCCAAAACGAAGGGAATTCACCCCTCCACTTT
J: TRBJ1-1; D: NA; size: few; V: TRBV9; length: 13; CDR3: CASSVAPGTEAFF; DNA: TGTGCCAGCAGCGTTGCACCTGGCACTGAAGCTTTCTTT
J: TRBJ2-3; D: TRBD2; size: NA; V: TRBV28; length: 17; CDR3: CASSPGLAGGYTDTQYF; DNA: TGTGCCAGCAGTCCGGGACTAGCGGGGGGGTACACAGATACGCAGTATTTT
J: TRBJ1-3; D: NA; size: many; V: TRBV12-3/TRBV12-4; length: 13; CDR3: CASSWGSGNTIYF; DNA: TGTGCCAGCAGTTGGGGCTCTGGAAACACCATATATTTT
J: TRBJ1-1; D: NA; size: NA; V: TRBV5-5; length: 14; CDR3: CASSSQVKDTEAFF; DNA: TGTGCCAGCAGCTCACAGGTAAAGGACACTGAAGCTTTCTTT
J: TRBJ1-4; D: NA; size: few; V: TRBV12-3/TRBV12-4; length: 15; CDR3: CASSRQLGTEGKLFF; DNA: TGTGCCAGCAGCCGGCAGCTTGGCACTGAGGGAAAACTGTTTTTT
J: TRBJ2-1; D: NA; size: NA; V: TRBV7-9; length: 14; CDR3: CASSLGLIYNEQFF; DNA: TGTGCCAGCAGCTTAGGGCTAATCTACAATGAGCAGTTCTTC
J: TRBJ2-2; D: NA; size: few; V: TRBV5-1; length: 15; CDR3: CASSWWGQNTGELFF; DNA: TGCGCCAGCAGCTGGTGGGGACAGAACACCGGGGAGCTGTTTTTT
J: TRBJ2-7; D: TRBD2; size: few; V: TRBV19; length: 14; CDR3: CASSPGLLKYEQYF; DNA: TGTGCCAGTAGTCCGGGACTACTCAAGTACGAGCAGTACTTC
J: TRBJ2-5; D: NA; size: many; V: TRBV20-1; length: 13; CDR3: CSARDPGQETQYF; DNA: TGCAGTGCTAGAGATCCAGGGCAAGAGACCCAGTACTTC